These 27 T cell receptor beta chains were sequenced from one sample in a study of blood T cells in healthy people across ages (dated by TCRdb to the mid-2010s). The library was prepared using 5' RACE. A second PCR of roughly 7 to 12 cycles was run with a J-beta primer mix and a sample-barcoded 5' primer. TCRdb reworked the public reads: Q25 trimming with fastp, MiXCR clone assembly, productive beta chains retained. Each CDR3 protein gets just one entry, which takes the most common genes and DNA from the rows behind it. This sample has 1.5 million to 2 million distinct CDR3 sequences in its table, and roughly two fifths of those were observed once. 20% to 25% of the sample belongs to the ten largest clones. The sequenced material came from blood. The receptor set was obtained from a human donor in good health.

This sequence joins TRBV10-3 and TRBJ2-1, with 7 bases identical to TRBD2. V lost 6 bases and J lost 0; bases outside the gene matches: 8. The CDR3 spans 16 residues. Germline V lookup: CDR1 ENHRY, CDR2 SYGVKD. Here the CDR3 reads CAIRDQRGSSYNEQFF. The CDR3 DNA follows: TGTGCCATCAGGGATCAGCGGGGAAGCTCCTACAATGAGCAGTTCTTC.

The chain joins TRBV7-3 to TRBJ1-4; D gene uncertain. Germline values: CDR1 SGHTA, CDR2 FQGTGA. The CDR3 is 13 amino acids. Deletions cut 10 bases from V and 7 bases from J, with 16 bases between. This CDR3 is CANGPDPGEKLFF. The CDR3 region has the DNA TGTGCCAACGGCCCCGACCCGGGTGAAAAACTGTTTTTT.

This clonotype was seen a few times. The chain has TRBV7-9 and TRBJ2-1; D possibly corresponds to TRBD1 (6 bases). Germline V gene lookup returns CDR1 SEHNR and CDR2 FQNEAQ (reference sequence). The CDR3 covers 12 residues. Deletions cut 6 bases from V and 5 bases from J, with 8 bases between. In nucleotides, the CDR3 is TGTGCCAGCAGTGCAGGGGACAATGAGCAGTTCTTC. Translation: CASSAGDNEQFF.

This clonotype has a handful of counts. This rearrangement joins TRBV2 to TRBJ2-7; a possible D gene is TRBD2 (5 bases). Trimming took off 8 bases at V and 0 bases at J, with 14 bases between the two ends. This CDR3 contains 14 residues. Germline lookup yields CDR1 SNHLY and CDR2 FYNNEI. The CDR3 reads CASLGLTSSYEQYF. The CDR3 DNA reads TGTGCCAGCTTAGGACTTACGAGCTCCTACGAGCAGTACTTC.

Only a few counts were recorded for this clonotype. The DNA for the CDR3 is TGCGCCAGCAGCCCCGGCGACAGGGGAGGGAACACTGAAGCTTTCTTT. Encoded protein: CASSPGDRGGNTEAFF. The V and J genes are TRBV5-1 and TRBJ1-1, with 8 bases fitting TRBD1. V trimming: 4 bases; J trimming: 1 base; junction bases outside the gene matches: 9. The germline V gene has CDR1 SGHRS and CDR2 YFSETQ. The CDR3 length is 16 residues.

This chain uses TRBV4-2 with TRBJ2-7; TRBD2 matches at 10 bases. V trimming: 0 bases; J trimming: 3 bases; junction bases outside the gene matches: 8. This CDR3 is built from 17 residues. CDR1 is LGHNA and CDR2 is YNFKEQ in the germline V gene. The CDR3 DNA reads TGTGCCAGCAGCCAAGATCCAGCGGGGGGGCAAGACTACGAGCAGTACTTC. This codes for CASSQDPAGGQDYEQYF.

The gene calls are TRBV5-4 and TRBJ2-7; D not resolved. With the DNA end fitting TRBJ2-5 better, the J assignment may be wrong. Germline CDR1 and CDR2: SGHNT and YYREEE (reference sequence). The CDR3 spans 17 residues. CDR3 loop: CASTPSEVPHAKETQYF. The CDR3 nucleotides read TGTGCCAGCACCCCTTCAGAAGTGCCCCACGCTAAAGAGACCCAGTACTTC.

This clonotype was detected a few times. The CDR3 spells CASTSRGEGNQPQHF. The CDR3 DNA sequence: TGTGCCAGTACCTCCCGGGGAGAGGGCAATCAGCCCCAGCATTTT. This chain uses TRBV19 with TRBJ1-5; no firm D call. The CDR3 has 15 amino acids. Germline CDR1 reads LNHDA; CDR2 reads SQIVND (reference sequence). V dropped 7 bases and J dropped 2 bases, with 15 bases sitting between them.

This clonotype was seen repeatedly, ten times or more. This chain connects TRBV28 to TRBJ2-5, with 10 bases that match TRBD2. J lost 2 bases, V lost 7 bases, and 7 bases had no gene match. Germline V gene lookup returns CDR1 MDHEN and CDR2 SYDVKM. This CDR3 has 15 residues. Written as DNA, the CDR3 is TGTGCCAGCACTCCTAGCGGGGGACCACAAGAGACCCAGTACTTC. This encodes CASTPSGGPQETQYF.

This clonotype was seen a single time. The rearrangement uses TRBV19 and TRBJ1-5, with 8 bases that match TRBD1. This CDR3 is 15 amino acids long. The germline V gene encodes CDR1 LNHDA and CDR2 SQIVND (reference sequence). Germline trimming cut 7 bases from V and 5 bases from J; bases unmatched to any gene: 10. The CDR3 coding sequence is TGTGCCAGTACCCAAGTGGACAGGGACTATCAGCCCCAGCATTTT. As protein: CASTQVDRDYQPQHF.

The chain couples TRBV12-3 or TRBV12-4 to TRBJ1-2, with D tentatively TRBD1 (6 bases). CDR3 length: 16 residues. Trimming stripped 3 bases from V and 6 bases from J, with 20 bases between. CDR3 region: CASSFGTKDRADGYTF. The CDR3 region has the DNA TGTGCCAGCAGTTTTGGGACAAAGGACCGGGCTGATGGCTACACCTTC.

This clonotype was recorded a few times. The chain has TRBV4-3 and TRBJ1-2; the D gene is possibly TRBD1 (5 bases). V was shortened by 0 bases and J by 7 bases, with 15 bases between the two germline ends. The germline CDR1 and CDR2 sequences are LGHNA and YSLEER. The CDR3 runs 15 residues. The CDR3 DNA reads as TGCGCCAGCAGCCAAGAGGGCAGGGTTTTCCTTGGCTACACCTTC. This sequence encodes CASSQEGRVFLGYTF.

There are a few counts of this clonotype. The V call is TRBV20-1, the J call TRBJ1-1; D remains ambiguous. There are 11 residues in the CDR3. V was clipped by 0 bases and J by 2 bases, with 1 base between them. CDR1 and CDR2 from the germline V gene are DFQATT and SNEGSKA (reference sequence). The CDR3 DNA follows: TGCAGTGCTAGAGACAACACTGAAGCTTTCTTT. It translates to CSARDNTEAFF.

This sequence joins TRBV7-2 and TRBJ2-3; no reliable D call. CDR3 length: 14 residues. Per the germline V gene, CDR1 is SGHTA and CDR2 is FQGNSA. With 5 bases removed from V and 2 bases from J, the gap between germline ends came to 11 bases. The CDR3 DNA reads TGTGCCAGCAGCCCTTGGCGGAACACAGATACGCAGTATTTT. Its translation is CASSPWRNTDTQYF.

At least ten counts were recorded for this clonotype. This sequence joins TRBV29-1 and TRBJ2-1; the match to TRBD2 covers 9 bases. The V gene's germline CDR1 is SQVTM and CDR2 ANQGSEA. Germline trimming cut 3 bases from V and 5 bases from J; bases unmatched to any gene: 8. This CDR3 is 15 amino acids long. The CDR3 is CSVDYIAGAHNEQFF. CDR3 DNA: TGCAGCGTTGATTATATAGCGGGGGCGCACAATGAGCAGTTCTTC.

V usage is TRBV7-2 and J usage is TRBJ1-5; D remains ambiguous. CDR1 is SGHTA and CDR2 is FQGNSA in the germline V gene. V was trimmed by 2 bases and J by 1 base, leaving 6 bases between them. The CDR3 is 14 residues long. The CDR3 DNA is TGTGCCAGCAGCTTACAGCCGAGCAATCAGCCCCAGCATTTT. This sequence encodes CASSLQPSNQPQHF.

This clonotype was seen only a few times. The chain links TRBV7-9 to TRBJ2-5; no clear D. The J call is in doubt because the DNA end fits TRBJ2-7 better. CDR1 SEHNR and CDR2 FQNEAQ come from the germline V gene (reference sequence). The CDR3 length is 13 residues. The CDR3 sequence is CASSKPRTYEQYF. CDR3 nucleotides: TGTGCCAGCAGCAAGCCACGTACCTACGAGCAGTACTTC.

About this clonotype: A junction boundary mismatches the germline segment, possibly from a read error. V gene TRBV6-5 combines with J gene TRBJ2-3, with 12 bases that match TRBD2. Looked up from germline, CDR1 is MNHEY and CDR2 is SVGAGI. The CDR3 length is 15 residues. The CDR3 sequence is CVSSTSGTSGDTQYF. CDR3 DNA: TGTGTCAGCAGTACCTCCGGGACTAGCGGGGATACGCAGTATTTT.

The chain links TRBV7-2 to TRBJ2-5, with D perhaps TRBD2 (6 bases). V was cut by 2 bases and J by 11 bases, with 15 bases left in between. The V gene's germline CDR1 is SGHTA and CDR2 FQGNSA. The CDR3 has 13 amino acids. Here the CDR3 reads CASSLPPDREQYF. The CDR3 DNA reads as TGTGCCAGCAGCTTACCCCCGGATCGGGAGCAGTACTTC.

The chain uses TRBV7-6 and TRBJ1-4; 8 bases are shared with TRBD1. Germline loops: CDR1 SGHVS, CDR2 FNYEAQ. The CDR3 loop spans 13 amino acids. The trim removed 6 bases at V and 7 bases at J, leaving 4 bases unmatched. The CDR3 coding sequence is TGTGCCAGCAGTCACACAGGGGGTGAAAAACTGTTTTTT. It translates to CASSHTGGEKLFF.

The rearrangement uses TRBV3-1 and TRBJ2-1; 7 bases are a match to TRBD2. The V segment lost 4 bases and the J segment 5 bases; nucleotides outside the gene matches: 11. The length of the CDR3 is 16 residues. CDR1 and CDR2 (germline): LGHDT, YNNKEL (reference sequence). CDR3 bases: TGTGCCAGCAGCCGACTAGCAGGGAGCTCTGACAATGAGCAGTTCTTC. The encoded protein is CASSRLAGSSDNEQFF.

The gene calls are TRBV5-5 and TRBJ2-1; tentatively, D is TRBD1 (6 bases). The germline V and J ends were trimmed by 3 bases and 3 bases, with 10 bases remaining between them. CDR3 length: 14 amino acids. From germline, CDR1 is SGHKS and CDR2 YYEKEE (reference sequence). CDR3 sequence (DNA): TGTGCCAGCAGCTCTCGACAGGACTACAATGAGCAGTTCTTC. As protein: CASSSRQDYNEQFF.

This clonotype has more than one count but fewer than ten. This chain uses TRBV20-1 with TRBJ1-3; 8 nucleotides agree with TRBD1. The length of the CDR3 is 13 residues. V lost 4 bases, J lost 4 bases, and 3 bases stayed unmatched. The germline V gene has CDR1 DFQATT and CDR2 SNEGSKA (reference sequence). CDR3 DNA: TGCAGTGCTACAGGGGGCAGGGGAAACACCATATATTTT. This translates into CSATGGRGNTIYF.

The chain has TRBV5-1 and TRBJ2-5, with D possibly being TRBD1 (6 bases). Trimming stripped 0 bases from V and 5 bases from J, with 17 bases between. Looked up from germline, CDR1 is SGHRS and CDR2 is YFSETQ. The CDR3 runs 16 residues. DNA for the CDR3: TGCGCCAGCAGCTTGGAGGGCACAGGGAAATGGGAGACCCAGTACTTC. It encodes CASSLEGTGKWETQYF. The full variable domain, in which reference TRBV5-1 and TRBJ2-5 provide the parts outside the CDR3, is KAGVTQTPRYLIKTRGQQVTLSCSPISGHRSVSWYQQTPGQGLQFLFEYFSETQRNKGNFPGRFSGRQFSNSRSEMNVSTLELGDSALYLCASSLEGTGKWETQYFGPGTRLLVL.

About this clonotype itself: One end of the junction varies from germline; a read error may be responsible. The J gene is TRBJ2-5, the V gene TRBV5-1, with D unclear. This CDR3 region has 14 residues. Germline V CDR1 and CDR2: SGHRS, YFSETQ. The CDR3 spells CANSLVMDQETQYF. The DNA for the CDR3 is TGCGCCAACAGCTTGGTAATGGACCAAGAGACCCAGTACTTC.

The CDR3 nucleotides are TGTGCCAGCAGTCCACGGGACAGATCAGGCTACACCTTC. Its translation is CASSPRDRSGYTF. The gene calls are TRBV12-3 or TRBV12-4 and TRBJ1-2, with TRBD1 matching over 7 bases. The CDR3 runs 13 residues. V was pared by 5 bases and J by 8 bases, with 8 bases of the junction left unmatched.

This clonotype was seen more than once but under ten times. Written as DNA, the CDR3 is TGCAGTGCTACCAAGGGGGGAGAGACCCAGTACTTC. Protein product: CSATKGGETQYF. V gene TRBV20-1 combines with J gene TRBJ2-5, with D tentatively TRBD1 or TRBD2 (6 bases each). The CDR3 is 12 amino acids. The V end lost 4 bases, the J end lost 4 bases, and 10 bases lay between the germline ends. Germline V gives CDR1 DFQATT, CDR2 SNEGSKA (reference sequence).